This T cell receptor (beta chain) was retrieved from a study of cytomegalovirus exposure and HLA in healthy donors. Findings of the study overall: Earlier analysis looked at TCR beta V segments, and most were productive about 90% or about 30% of the time.

About this clone itself: The antigen is undetermined. One junction end does not reproduce the germline sequence, and a read error may be involved.

PCR employed 60 Vbeta and 13 Jbeta primers. Method: immunoSEQ multiplex PCR; TCRdb's copy keeps in-frame clones and lacks some. The table includes roughly 140,000 clones, 65% to 85% detected once. Per the germline V gene, CDR1 is SEHNR and CDR2 is FQNEAQ (reference sequence). This CDR3 has 12 residues. The J gene is TRBJ1-3, the V gene TRBV7-9; D gene ambiguous. This sequence originates from a male donor in good health and CMV-seronegative. Sequenced: PBMCs. The CDR3 is CSSSAPGNTIYF. CDR3 in DNA: TGTTCCAGCAGCGCGCCCGGAAACACCATATATTTT.